The 18 T cell receptor beta chains listed next were all sequenced from one sample in a study of T cell responses to AZD1222 COVID-19 vaccine. Assay used: immunoSEQ multiplex PCR; TCRdb lists only in-frame clones, some missing. The sample has approximately 100,000 clones; around 90% are singletons. The sequenced sample was peripheral blood, obtained on day 0 of AZD1222 vaccination. These receptors originate from an adult in good health.

The chain links TRBV10-1 to TRBJ2-3; 7 bases match TRBD2. After removal of 2 bases from V and 5 bases from J, the junction contained 4 bases not matched to a gene. CDR3 length: 14 residues. Germline V gene data show CDR1 as WNHNN and CDR2 as SYGVQD (reference sequence). The CDR3 DNA reads as TGCGCCAGCAGTGAGCTACTAGCGTTAGATACGCAGTATTTT. Amino acid sequence: CASSELLALDTQYF.

The J gene is TRBJ2-1, the V gene TRBV28, with TRBD2 matching 13 bases. Germline CDR1 and CDR2: MDHEN and SYDVKM. The CDR3 sequence is 16 residues long. Trimming removed 5 bases from V and 3 bases from J; junction bases left unmatched: 4. The chain's CDR3 is CASSGTSGVVYNEQFF. CDR3 nucleotides: TGTGCCAGCAGTGGGACTAGCGGGGTAGTCTACAATGAGCAGTTCTTC.

This clone was recorded once. J is TRBJ2-1 and V is TRBV7-2, with D possibly being TRBD2 (7 bases). This CDR3 is 15 amino acids long. V was clipped by 1 base and J by 7 bases, with 14 bases between them. Per the germline V gene, CDR1 is SGHTA and CDR2 is FQGNSA. CDR3 in amino acids: CASSLEWGGLNEQFF. CDR3 bases: TGTGCCAGCAGCTTAGAGTGGGGGGGGCTTAATGAGCAGTTCTTC.

The genes are TRBV27 and TRBJ2-3; D unclear. The CDR3 consists of 15 residues. Germline CDR1 reads MNHEY; CDR2 reads SMNVEV (reference sequence). V was shortened by 2 bases and J by 2 bases, with 11 bases between the two germline ends. For the CDR3, the DNA is TGTGCCAGCAGTTTAATTGGGCCAGTCACAGATACGCAGTATTTT. Translation: CASSLIGPVTDTQYF.

The chain is built from TRBV5-1 and TRBJ2-3; TRBD2 matches 10 bases. The CDR3 is made up of 16 amino acids. Germline loops: CDR1 SGHRS, CDR2 YFSETQ. V gave up 4 bases and J gave up 0 bases; unmatched junction bases: 5. The CDR3 region has the DNA TGCGCCAGCAGCGTGGGACTAGCGATTAGCACAGATACGCAGTATTTT. Protein product: CASSVGLAISTDTQYF.

Here the CDR3 DNA reads TGTGCCAGCAGCTTAGTTGGGGACACGAGAGAAGCTTTCTTT. Translating it yields CASSLVGDTREAFF. The rearrangement joins TRBV7-9 to TRBJ1-1, with a possible D match to TRBD1 (6 bases). The CDR3 loop spans 14 amino acids. Trimming removed 1 base from V and 8 bases from J, with 14 bases in between. Germline CDR1 and CDR2: SEHNR and FQNEAQ (reference sequence).

The V and J genes are TRBV7-2 and TRBJ1-5; D perhaps matches TRBD1 (5 bases). CDR1 and CDR2 (germline): SGHTA, FQGNSA. Trimming left V 4 bases short and J 6 bases short, with 13 bases between. This CDR3 contains 14 residues. The CDR3 DNA sequence: TGTGCCAGCAGCTCGCGCAGGGACGGTCAGCCCCAGCATTTT. This codes for CASSSRRDGQPQHF.

This clone was recorded only once. The rearrangement uses TRBV29-1 and TRBJ1-2; tentatively, D is TRBD1 (5 bases). Germline CDR1 is SQVTM and CDR2 is ANQGSEA. The CDR3 contains 12 residues. V shed 4 bases and J shed 6 bases, with 12 bases lying between them. This CDR3 reads CSVVWGMDGYTF. In DNA form, the CDR3 reads TGCAGCGTTGTGTGGGGCATGGATGGCTACACCTTC.

The rearrangement uses TRBV7-2 and TRBJ2-7; 7 bases are a match to TRBD1. The CDR3 totals 15 residues. Per germline, CDR1 SGHTA and CDR2 FQGNSA. V lost 0 bases to trimming and J lost 2 bases; unmatched junction nucleotides: 4. CDR3 coding DNA: TGTGCCAGCAGCTTAGCAGGGACAGAGACCTACGAGCAGTACTTC. This encodes CASSLAGTETYEQYF.

V usage is TRBV19 and J usage is TRBJ2-2; weak D call: TRBD2 (6 bases). Germline V gene lookup returns CDR1 LNHDA and CDR2 SQIVND (reference sequence). The CDR3 is 15 residues long. The V end was cut by 7 bases, the J end by 0 bases, with 12 bases between. DNA of the CDR3: TGTGCCAGTACCCGTAGCGGCGCGAACACCGGGGAGCTGTTTTTT. Residues: CASTRSGANTGELFF.

J is TRBJ1-5 and V is TRBV10-3; maybe TRBD1 (6 bases). The CDR3 has 15 residues. The germline V and J ends were trimmed by 4 bases and 0 bases, with 10 bases remaining between them. Germline CDR1 reads ENHRY; CDR2 reads SYGVKD. The CDR3: CAISGGQNSNQPQHF. The CDR3, as DNA: TGTGCCATCAGTGGGGGGCAAAATAGCAATCAGCCCCAGCATTTT.

This sequence joins TRBV7-6 and TRBJ2-2; D ambiguous. The germline V gene has CDR1 SGHVS and CDR2 FNYEAQ. CDR3 length: 12 amino acids. The V gene lost 1 base and the J gene lost 7 bases, with 4 bases spanning the gap. The CDR3 DNA is TGTGCCAGCAGCTTAGGCGACGGGGAGCTGTTTTTT. Encoded protein: CASSLGDGELFF. Supplemented by reference TRBV7-6 and TRBJ2-2, the full variable domain reads GAGVSQSPRYKVTKRGQDVALRCDPISGHVSLYWYRQALGQGPEFLTYFNYEAQQDKSGLPNDRFSAERPEGSISTLTIQRTEQRDSAMYRCASSLGDGELFFGEGSRLTVL.

V gene TRBV5-1 combines with J gene TRBJ1-3; tentative D call: TRBD1 (6 bases). V lost 1 base and J lost 2, with 10 bases in between. The germline V gene encodes CDR1 SGHRS and CDR2 YFSETQ. CDR3 length: 15 residues. The CDR3 coding sequence is TGCGCCAGCAGCTTGATTGGGGGCCCTGGAAACACCATATATTTT. Translation gives CASSLIGGPGNTIYF.

This clone was seen a handful of times. V is TRBV7-2 and J is TRBJ1-2; no definite D call. Germline V lookup: CDR1 SGHTA, CDR2 FQGNSA. V lost 1 base and J lost 6, with 15 bases in between. The CDR3 consists of 15 residues. The CDR3 sequence: CASSLDRGAPDGYTF. In nucleotides, the CDR3 is TGTGCCAGCAGCTTAGACCGCGGAGCCCCGGATGGCTACACCTTC.

V usage is TRBV28 and J usage is TRBJ1-4, with D perhaps TRBD1 (5 bases). The V end was cut by 4 bases, the J end by 7 bases, with 16 bases between. Germline V gives CDR1 MDHEN, CDR2 SYDVKM. The CDR3 length is 15 residues. In DNA, the CDR3 is TGTGCCAGCAGTTACCAGAGTGGGGGGGGTGAAAAACTGTTTTTT. Its translation is CASSYQSGGGEKLFF.

This chain uses TRBV28 with TRBJ2-2; D is perhaps TRBD1 (6 bases). From germline, CDR1 is MDHEN and CDR2 SYDVKM. The CDR3 totals 16 residues. Between the trimmed V and J ends, which lost 4 bases and 5 bases, there was a span of 17 bases. The CDR3 protein is CASSSGGSQGTGELFF. CDR3 sequence (DNA): TGTGCCAGCAGTTCCGGAGGAAGTCAGGGGACCGGGGAGCTGTTTTTT.

The rearrangement links TRBV4-2 to TRBJ2-3; 14 nucleotides line up with TRBD2. Germline CDR1 reads LGHNA; CDR2 reads YNFKEQ. This CDR3 spans 19 amino acids. V dropped 3 bases and J dropped 1; count of bases not matched to a gene: 9. This CDR3 is CASSHSNPGLAGGTDTQYF. The CDR3 region has the DNA TGTGCCAGCAGCCACTCAAACCCGGGACTAGCGGGGGGCACAGATACGCAGTATTTT.

The gene calls are TRBV28 and TRBJ2-7; no firm D call. The length of the CDR3 is 17 residues. V was cut by 3 bases and J by 3 bases, with 21 bases left in between. Germline-derived CDR1 and CDR2 are MDHEN and SYDVKM. The CDR3, as DNA: TGTGCCAGCAGTTTCAGCCTCGGTTTTCCCCTCATCTACGAGCAGTACTTC. It codes for CASSFSLGFPLIYEQYF.